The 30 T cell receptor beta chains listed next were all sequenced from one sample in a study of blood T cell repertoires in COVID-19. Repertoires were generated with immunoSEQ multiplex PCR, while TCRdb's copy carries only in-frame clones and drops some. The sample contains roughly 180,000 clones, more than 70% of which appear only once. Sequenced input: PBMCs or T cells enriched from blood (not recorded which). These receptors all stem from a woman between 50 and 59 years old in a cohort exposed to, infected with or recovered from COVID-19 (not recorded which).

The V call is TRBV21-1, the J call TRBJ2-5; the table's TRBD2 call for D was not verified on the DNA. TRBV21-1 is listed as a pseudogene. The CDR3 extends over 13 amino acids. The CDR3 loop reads CASSRRTQETQYF. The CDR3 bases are TGTGCCAGCAGCCGCCGGACTCAAGAGACCCAGTACTTC.

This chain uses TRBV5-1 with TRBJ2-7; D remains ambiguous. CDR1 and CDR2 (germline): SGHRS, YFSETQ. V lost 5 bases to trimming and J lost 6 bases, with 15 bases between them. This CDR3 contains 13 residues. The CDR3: CASRPDSAGEQYF. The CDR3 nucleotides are TGCGCCAGCAGACCCGATTCAGCAGGCGAGCAGTACTTC.

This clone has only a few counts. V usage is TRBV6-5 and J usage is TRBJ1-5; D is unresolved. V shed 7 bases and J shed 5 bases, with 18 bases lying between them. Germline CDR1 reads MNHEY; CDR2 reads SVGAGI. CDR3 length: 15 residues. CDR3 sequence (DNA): TGTGCCAGCACCATAAATAGCCGCAAAGATCAGCCCCAGCATTTT. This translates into CASTINSRKDQPQHF.

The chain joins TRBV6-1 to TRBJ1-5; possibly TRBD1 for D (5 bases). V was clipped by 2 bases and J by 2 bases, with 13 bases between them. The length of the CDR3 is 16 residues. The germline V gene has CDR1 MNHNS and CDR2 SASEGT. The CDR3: CASSETGGRGNQPQHF. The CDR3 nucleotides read TGTGCCAGCAGTGAAACGGGGGGACGGGGCAATCAGCCCCAGCATTTT.

DNA for the CDR3: TGTGCCACCACGAGGGGGCGGACCTCTGGAAACACCATATATTTT. Protein: CATTRGRTSGNTIYF. The chain uses TRBV6-5 and TRBJ1-3; 7 nucleotides align to TRBD1. The J segment lost 0 bases and the V segment lost 10 bases, leaving 9 bases of the junction unmatched. The CDR3 is 15 residues long. CDR1 and CDR2 from the germline V gene are MNHEY and SVGAGI.

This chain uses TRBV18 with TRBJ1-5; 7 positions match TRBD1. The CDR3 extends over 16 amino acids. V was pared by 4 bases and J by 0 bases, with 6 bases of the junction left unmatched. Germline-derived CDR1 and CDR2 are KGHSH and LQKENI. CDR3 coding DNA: TGTGCCAGCTCACAGGGACAGTTAATTAGCAATCAGCCCCAGCATTTT. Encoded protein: CASSQGQLISNQPQHF.

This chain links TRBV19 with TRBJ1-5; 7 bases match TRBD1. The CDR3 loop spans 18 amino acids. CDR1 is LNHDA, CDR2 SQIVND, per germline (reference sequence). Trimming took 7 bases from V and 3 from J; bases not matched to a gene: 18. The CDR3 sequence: CASMGTERLGIFNQPQHF. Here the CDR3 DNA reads TGTGCCAGTATGGGGACAGAAAGATTAGGGATCTTCAATCAGCCCCAGCATTTT.

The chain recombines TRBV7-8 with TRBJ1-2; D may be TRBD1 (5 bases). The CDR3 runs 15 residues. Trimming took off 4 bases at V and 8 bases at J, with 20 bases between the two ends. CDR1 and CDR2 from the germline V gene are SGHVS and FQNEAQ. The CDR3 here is CASSSNGPGEGGYTF. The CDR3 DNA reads TGTGCCAGCAGCTCCAACGGCCCGGGGGAAGGCGGCTACACCTTC.

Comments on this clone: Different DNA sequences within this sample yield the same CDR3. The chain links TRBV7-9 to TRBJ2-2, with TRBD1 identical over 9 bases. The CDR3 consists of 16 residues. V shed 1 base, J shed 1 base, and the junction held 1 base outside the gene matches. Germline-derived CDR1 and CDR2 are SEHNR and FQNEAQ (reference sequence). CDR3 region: CASSLVGQGNTGELFF. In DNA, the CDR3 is TGTGCCAGCAGCTTAGTGGGACAGGGGAACACCGGGGAGCTGTTTTTT.

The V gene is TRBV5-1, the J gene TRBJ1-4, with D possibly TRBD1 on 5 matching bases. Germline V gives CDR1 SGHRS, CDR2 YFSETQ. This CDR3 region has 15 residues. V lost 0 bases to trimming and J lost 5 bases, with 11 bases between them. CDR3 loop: CASSLGTNRNEKLFF. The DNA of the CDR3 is TGCGCCAGCAGCTTGGGAACCAACAGGAATGAAAAACTGTTTTTT.

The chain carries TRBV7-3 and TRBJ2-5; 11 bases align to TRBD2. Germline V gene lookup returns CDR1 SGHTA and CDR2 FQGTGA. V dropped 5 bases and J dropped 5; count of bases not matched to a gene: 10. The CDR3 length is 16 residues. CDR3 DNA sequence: TGTGCCAGCAGCCCGAGTAGCGGGGGGGCCGAGGAGACCCAGTACTTC. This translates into CASSPSSGGAEETQYF.

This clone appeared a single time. The CDR3 coding sequence is TGTGCCAGCAGCCAAGCGGGTCAGCCCCAGCATTTT. As protein: CASSQAGQPQHF. The chain couples TRBV3-1 (or the pseudogene TRBV3-2) to TRBJ1-5; unclear D gene. This CDR3 has 12 amino acids. The V end was cut by 1 base, the J end by 6 bases, with 4 bases between. CDR1 is LGHDT, CDR2 YNNKEL, per germline (reference sequence).

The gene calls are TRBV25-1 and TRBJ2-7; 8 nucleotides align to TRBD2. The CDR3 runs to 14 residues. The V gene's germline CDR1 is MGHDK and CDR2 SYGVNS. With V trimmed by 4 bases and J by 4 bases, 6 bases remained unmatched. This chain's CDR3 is CASSASGPFYEQYF. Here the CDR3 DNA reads TGTGCCAGCAGTGCTAGCGGGCCATTTTACGAGCAGTACTTC.

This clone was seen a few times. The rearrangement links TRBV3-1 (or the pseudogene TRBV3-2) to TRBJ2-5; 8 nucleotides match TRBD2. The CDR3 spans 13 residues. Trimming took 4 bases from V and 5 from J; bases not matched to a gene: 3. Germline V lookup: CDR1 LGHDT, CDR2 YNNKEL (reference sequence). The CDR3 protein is CASSRTSSETQYF. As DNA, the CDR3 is TGTGCCAGCAGCCGGACTAGCAGTGAGACCCAGTACTTC.

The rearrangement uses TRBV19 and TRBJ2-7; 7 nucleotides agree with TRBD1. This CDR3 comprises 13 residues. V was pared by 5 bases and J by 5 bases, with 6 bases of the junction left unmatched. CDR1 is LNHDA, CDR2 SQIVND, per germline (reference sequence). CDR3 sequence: CASSSTGFDEQYF. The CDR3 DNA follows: TGTGCCAGTAGTTCGACAGGGTTCGACGAGCAGTACTTC.

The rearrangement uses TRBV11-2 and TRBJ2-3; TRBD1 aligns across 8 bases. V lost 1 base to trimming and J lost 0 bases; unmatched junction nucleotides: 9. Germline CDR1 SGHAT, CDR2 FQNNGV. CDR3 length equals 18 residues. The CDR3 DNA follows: TGTGCCAGCAGCTTAGTCCTCAGGACAGGGCCAAGCACAGATACGCAGTATTTT. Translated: CASSLVLRTGPSTDTQYF.

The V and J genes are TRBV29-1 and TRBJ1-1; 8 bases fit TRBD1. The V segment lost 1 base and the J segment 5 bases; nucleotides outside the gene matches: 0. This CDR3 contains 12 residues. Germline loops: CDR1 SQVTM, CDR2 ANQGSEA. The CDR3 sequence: CSVEGQGTEAFF. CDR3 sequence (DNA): TGCAGCGTTGAAGGACAGGGGACTGAAGCTTTCTTT.

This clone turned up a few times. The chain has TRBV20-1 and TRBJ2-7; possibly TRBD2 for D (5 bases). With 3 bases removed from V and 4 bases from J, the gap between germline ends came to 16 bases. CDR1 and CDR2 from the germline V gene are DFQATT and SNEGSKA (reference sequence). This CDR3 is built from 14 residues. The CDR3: CSASPLSTGYEQYF. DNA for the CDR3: TGCAGTGCTAGTCCGCTTTCCACGGGGTACGAGCAGTACTTC.

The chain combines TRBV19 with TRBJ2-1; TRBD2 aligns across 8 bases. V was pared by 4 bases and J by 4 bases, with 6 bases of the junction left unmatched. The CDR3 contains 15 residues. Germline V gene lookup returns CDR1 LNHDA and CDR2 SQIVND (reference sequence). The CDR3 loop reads CASSTGTRQYNEQFF. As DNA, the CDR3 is TGTGCCAGTAGTACCGGGACTAGGCAGTACAATGAGCAGTTCTTC. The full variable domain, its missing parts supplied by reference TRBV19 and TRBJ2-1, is DGGITQSPKYLFRKEGQNVTLSCEQNLNHDAMYWYRQDPGQGLRLIYYSQIVNDFQKGDIAEGYSVSREKKESFPLTVTSAQKNPTAFYLCASSTGTRQYNEQFFGPGTRLTVL.

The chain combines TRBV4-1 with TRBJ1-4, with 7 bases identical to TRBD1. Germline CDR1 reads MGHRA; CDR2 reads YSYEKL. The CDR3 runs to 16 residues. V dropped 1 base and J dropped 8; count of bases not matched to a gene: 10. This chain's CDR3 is CASSQAHRGGGEKLFF. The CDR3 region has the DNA TGCGCCAGCAGCCAAGCCCACAGGGGAGGAGGGGAAAAACTGTTTTTT.

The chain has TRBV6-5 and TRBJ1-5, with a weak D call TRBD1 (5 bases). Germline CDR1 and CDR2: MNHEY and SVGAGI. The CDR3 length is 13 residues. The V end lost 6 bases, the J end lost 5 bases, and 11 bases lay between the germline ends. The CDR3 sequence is CASREFRDQPQHF. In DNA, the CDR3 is TGTGCCAGCAGGGAGTTCAGGGATCAGCCCCAGCATTTT.

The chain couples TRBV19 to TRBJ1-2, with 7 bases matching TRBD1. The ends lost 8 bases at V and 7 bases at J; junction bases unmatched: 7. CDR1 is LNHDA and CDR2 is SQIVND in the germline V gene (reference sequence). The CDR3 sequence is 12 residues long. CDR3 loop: CASSRQGGGYTF. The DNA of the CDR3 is TGTGCCAGTTCACGACAGGGCGGTGGCTACACCTTC. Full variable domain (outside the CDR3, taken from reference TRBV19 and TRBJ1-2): DGGITQSPKYLFRKEGQNVTLSCEQNLNHDAMYWYRQDPGQGLRLIYYSQIVNDFQKGDIAEGYSVSREKKESFPLTVTSAQKNPTAFYLCASSRQGGGYTFGSGTRLTVV.

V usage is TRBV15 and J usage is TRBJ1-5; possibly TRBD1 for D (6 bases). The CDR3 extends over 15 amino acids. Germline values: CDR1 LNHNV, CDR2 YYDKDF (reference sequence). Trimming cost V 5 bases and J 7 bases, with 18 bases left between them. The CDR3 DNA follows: TGTGCCACCAGCTTACGCAGGGGCCTCCAACAGCCCCAGCATTTT. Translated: CATSLRRGLQQPQHF.

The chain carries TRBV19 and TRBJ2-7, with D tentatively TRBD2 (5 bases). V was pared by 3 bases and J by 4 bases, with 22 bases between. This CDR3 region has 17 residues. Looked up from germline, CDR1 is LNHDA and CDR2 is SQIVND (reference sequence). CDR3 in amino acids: CASSIRRSGDFRYEQYF. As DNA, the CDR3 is TGTGCCAGTAGTATTCGTAGAAGCGGCGATTTTCGATACGAGCAGTACTTC.

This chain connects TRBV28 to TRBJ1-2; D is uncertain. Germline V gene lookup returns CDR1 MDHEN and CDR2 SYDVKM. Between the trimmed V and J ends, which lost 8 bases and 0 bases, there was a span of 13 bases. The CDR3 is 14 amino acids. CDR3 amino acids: CASEQISANYGYTF. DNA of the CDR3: TGTGCCAGCGAACAAATTTCAGCTAACTATGGCTACACCTTC.

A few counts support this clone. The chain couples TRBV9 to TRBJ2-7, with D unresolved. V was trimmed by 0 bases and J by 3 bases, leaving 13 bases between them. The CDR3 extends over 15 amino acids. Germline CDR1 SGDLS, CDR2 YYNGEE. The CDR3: CASSVDIEADYEQYF. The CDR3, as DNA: TGTGCCAGCAGCGTAGACATAGAGGCGGACTACGAGCAGTACTTC. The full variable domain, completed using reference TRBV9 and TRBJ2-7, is DSGVTQTPKHLITATGQRVTLRCSPRSGDLSVYWYQQSLDQGLQFLIQYYNGEERAKGNILERFSAQQFPDLHSELNLSSLELGDSALYFCASSVDIEADYEQYFGPGTRLTVT.

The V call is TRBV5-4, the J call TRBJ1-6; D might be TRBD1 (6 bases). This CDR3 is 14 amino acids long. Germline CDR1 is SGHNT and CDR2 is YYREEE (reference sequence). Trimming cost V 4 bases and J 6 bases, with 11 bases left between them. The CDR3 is CASSPNRANSPLHF. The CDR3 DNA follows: TGTGCCAGCAGCCCAAACAGGGCTAATTCACCCCTCCACTTT.

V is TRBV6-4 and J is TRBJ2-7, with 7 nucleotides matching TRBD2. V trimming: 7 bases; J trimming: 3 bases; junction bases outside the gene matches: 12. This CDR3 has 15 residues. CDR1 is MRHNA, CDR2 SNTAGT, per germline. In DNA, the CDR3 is TGTGCCAGCAACCTAGGACTAGACGACTACTACGAGCAGTACTTC. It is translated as CASNLGLDDYYEQYF.

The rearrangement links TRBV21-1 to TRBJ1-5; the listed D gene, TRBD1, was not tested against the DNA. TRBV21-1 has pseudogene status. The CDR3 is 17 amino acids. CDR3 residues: CASSKALDSASNQPQHF. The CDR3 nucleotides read TGTGCCAGCAGCAAAGCGTTGGACAGTGCTAGCAATCAGCCCCAGCATTTT.

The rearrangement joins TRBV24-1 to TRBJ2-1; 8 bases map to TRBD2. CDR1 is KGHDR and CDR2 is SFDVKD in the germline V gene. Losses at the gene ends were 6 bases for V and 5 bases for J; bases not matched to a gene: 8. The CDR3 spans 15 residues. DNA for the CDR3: TGTGCCACCAGTTCGGCGGGAGGAAACCACAATGAGCAGTTCTTC. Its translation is CATSSAGGNHNEQFF.